The clone carrying this TCR beta chain occurred a few times. The antigen remains undetermined. One entry per CDR3 protein, called by TCRdb with MiXCR from the reads. Of 450 to 600 distinct CDR3 sequences listed, about 9% are singletons. These data originate in a study of liver allograft versus peripheral blood T cells. Turning to the study itself: Transplanted livers held T cell receptor repertoires, and these were compared with repertoires in recipients' peripheral blood. Study-wide results and limits: Repertoires found inside liver allografts reportedly differed from T cell receptor repertoires in peripheral blood.

This CDR3 contains 12 residues. Germline loops: CDR1 LNHNV, CDR2 YYDKDF (reference sequence). V lost 0 bases, J lost 4 bases, and 3 bases lay in between. V gene TRBV15 combines with J gene TRBJ1-1; D is unclear. The receptor comes from a human patient who had a liver transplant. The graft donor may have contributed some T cells. The CDR3 DNA follows: TGTGCCACCAGCAGAGAATCCACTGAAGCTTTCTTT. It is translated as CATSRESTEAFF. Full variable domain (rest looked up from reference TRBV15 and TRBJ1-1): DAMVIQNPRYQVTQFGKPVTLSCSQTLNHNVMYWYQQKSSQAPKLLFHYYDKDFNNEADTPDNFQSRRPNTSFCFLDIRSPGLGDTAMYLCATSRESTEAFFGQGTRLTVV.